The clone carrying this T cell receptor (beta chain) has just a few counts. This record comes from a study of cytomegalovirus exposure and HLA in healthy donors. The study ran its PCR with 60 Vbeta and 13 Jbeta primers. The table came from immunoSEQ multiplex PCR; TCRdb's copy has only in-frame clones and leaves some out. Among 100,000 to 150,000 clones listed, under 12% were seen once. The J segment lost 0 bases and the V segment lost 4 bases, leaving 14 bases of the junction unmatched. Germline V gives CDR1 MNHEY, CDR2 SMNVEV (reference sequence). There are 19 residues in the CDR3. Everyone who donated was a healthy bone marrow donor.

The sequence derives from a woman aged 18-29 years in good health and CMV-seropositive. The sequenced sample consisted of PBMCs. V and J are TRBV27 and TRBJ2-1, with 8 bases aligning to TRBD2. The CDR3 protein is CASSSGGLVGGSSYNEQFF. The CDR3 region has the DNA TGTGCCAGCAGTTCGGGGGGGCTGGTTGGCGGAAGCTCCTACAATGAGCAGTTCTTC.